Each of the 26 T cell receptor beta chains below was sequenced from the same sample in a study of cytomegalovirus exposure and HLA in healthy donors. The assay was immunoSEQ multiplex PCR, and TCRdb's table has in-frame clones only and misses some. The repertoire holds about 150,000 clones, with 94% as singletons. The sequenced material came from PBMCs. The receptors here all came from a man younger than 30 in good health and CMV-seropositive.

V usage is TRBV4-1 and J usage is TRBJ2-7; the match to TRBD2 covers 8 bases. The CDR3 sequence is 17 residues long. Germline loops: CDR1 MGHRA, CDR2 YSYEKL. The V and J ends lost 5 bases and 5 bases, in that order; junction bases with no gene match: 17. The CDR3 coding sequence is TGCGCCAGCAGCTCTACTATGAGCGGGAGAAGTGGCCACGAGCAGTACTTC. This translates into CASSSTMSGRSGHEQYF.

Comments on this clone: At one end, the junction sequence differs from germline, possibly due to a read error. CDR3 protein: CASSSGLAGDAGELFF. The CDR3, as DNA: TGTGCCAGCAGTTCAGGACTAGCGGGGGACGCCGGGGAGCTGTTTTTT. J is TRBJ2-2 and V is TRBV5-1; 13 bases map to TRBD2. The V gene's germline CDR1 is SGHRS and CDR2 YFSETQ. The CDR3 is made up of 16 amino acids. Using reference TRBV5-1 and TRBJ2-2 for the parts outside the CDR3, the full variable domain is KAGVTQTPRYLIKTRGQQVTLSCSPISGHRSVSWYQQTPGQGLQFLFEYFSETQRNKGNFPGRFSGRQFSNSRSEMNVSTLELGDSALYLCASSSGLAGDAGELFFGEGSRLTVL.

The gene calls are TRBV7-9 and TRBJ2-5; TRBD2 matches at 11 bases. Germline CDR1 reads SEHNR; CDR2 reads FQNEAQ (reference sequence). With 6 bases clipped from V and 4 bases from J, the junction kept 7 bases outside the gene matches. This CDR3 is built from 15 residues. The DNA for the CDR3 is TGTGCCAGCAGTACTAGCGGGAGAGCCCCAGAGACCCAGTACTTC. Protein: CASSTSGRAPETQYF.

This chain connects TRBV7-8 to TRBJ1-5, with TRBD1 identical over 8 bases. After removal of 4 bases from V and 7 bases from J, the junction contained 9 bases not matched to a gene. From germline, CDR1 is SGHVS and CDR2 FQNEAQ. CDR3 size: 15 residues. The CDR3 region has the DNA TGTGCCAGCAGCTCCTCCCGACAGGGGATACAGCCCCAGCATTTT. Residues: CASSSSRQGIQPQHF.

This chain links TRBV4-1 with TRBJ2-7, with TRBD1 matching 7 bases. From germline, CDR1 is MGHRA and CDR2 YSYEKL. V lost 4 bases, J lost 7 bases, and 16 bases stayed unmatched. The length of the CDR3 is 16 residues. This chain's CDR3 is CASSPESTGLIGEQYF. The CDR3 coding sequence is TGCGCCAGCAGCCCGGAATCGACAGGGCTGATTGGAGAGCAGTACTTC.

This clone was counted once. The J gene is TRBJ1-5, the V gene TRBV2, with TRBD1 as a possible D gene (5 bases). Germline V CDR1 and CDR2: SNHLY, FYNNEI. Trimming left V 2 bases short and J 2 bases short, with 7 bases between. The CDR3 spans 14 residues. The CDR3 spells CASSESGRNQPQHF. In DNA form, the CDR3 reads TGTGCCAGCAGTGAATCAGGGCGCAATCAGCCCCAGCATTTT.

The chain is built from TRBV7-8 and TRBJ2-2, with 7 nucleotides matching TRBD1. V trimming: 4 bases; J trimming: 4 bases; junction bases outside the gene matches: 6. There are 15 residues in the CDR3. Germline CDR1 is SGHVS and CDR2 is FQNEAQ. The chain's CDR3 is CASSSGTGVTGELFF. The CDR3 DNA follows: TGTGCCAGCAGCTCCGGTACAGGGGTCACCGGGGAGCTGTTTTTT.

The chain is built from TRBV2 and TRBJ2-3; TRBD1 is a possible D gene (6 bases). This CDR3 has 14 amino acids. The V gene's germline CDR1 is SNHLY and CDR2 FYNNEI. V lost 5 bases and J 5 bases, leaving 14 bases between the germline ends. The CDR3 is CASSWGTSGDTQYF. In DNA, the CDR3 is TGTGCCAGCAGTTGGGGGACAAGCGGAGATACGCAGTATTTT.

V gene TRBV9 combines with J gene TRBJ2-5; TRBD2 might be the D (7 bases). Germline assignment: CDR1 SGDLS and CDR2 YYNGEE. The CDR3 runs to 14 residues. Deletions cut 0 bases from V and 7 bases from J, with 13 bases between. CDR3 nucleotides: TGTGCCAGCAGCGTAGTTCAAGGGGGGGGGACCCAGTACTTC. It codes for CASSVVQGGGTQYF.

This sequence joins TRBV19 and TRBJ1-6; 7 bases match TRBD1. V shed 2 bases and J 2 bases; nucleotides not matched to a gene: 3. The CDR3 has 16 amino acids. Per the germline V gene, CDR1 is LNHDA and CDR2 is SQIVND (reference sequence). The CDR3 nucleotides are TGTGCCAGTAGTATACGGGACAGCACCTATAATTCACCCCTCCACTTT. It is translated as CASSIRDSTYNSPLHF.

The chain carries TRBV6-1 and TRBJ2-7; D may be TRBD2 (6 bases). The CDR3 extends over 13 amino acids. Trimming shortened V by 3 bases and J by 4 bases, and 10 bases separated the two germline ends. The germline CDR1 and CDR2 sequences are MNHNS and SASEGT. DNA of the CDR3: TGTGCCAGCAGTGACGGGAGCCGATACGAGCAGTACTTC. This codes for CASSDGSRYEQYF.

The rearrangement links TRBV29-1 to TRBJ1-1; no definite D call. Trimming removed 3 bases from V and 3 bases from J, with 20 bases in between. This CDR3 spans 16 amino acids. CDR1 is SQVTM and CDR2 is ANQGSEA in the germline V gene. The CDR3 region is CSVDPVGSRIYTEAFF. The CDR3, as DNA: TGCAGCGTTGACCCCGTCGGGAGCAGGATATACACTGAAGCTTTCTTT.

The V call is TRBV2, the J call TRBJ1-2; 9 bases are a match to TRBD1. The CDR3 runs 12 residues. The trim removed 4 bases at V and 8 bases at J, leaving 2 bases unmatched. Germline V gene sequence: CDR1 SNHLY, CDR2 FYNNEI. CDR3 residues: CASSGQGDGYTF. CDR3 bases: TGTGCCAGCAGTGGACAGGGGGACGGCTACACCTTC.

The gene calls are TRBV15 and TRBJ2-5; unclear D gene. Germline V gene lookup returns CDR1 LNHNV and CDR2 YYDKDF (reference sequence). Trimming shortened V by 1 base and J by 5 bases, and 17 bases separated the two germline ends. The CDR3 has 16 residues. The CDR3 loop is CATSRVYHQSGETQYF. The DNA of the CDR3 is TGTGCCACCAGCAGAGTTTACCACCAATCCGGGGAGACCCAGTACTTC.

This clone was recorded only once. The chain recombines TRBV5-1 with TRBJ2-7, with a tentative D call TRBD1 (6 bases). Trimming stripped 0 bases from V and 4 bases from J, with 8 bases between. From germline, CDR1 is SGHRS and CDR2 YFSETQ. This CDR3 is 13 amino acids long. The CDR3 sequence is CASSLDRAYEQYF. CDR3 DNA sequence: TGCGCCAGCAGCTTGGACAGGGCGTACGAGCAGTACTTC. Supplemented by reference TRBV5-1 and TRBJ2-7, the full variable domain reads KAGVTQTPRYLIKTRGQQVTLSCSPISGHRSVSWYQQTPGQGLQFLFEYFSETQRNKGNFPGRFSGRQFSNSRSEMNVSTLELGDSALYLCASSLDRAYEQYFGPGTRLTVT.

This clone was recorded once. The chain is built from TRBV4-1 and TRBJ1-1, with TRBD1 matching 8 bases. V lost 4 bases and J lost 4; bases outside the gene matches: 5. Germline V lookup: CDR1 MGHRA, CDR2 YSYEKL. This CDR3 region has 14 residues. The CDR3 DNA sequence: TGCGCCAGCAGCCTAAGACAGGGGCCCACTGAAGCTTTCTTT. It translates to CASSLRQGPTEAFF.

V gene TRBV2 combines with J gene TRBJ2-3, with unresolved D. Germline V lookup: CDR1 SNHLY, CDR2 FYNNEI. V lost 3 bases, J lost 4 bases, and 11 bases lay in between. CDR3 length: 14 amino acids. The CDR3, as DNA: TGTGCCAGCAGTGACGTGAGGAGCTCAGATACGCAGTATTTT. Residues: CASSDVRSSDTQYF.

V gene TRBV29-1 combines with J gene TRBJ2-1; maybe TRBD2 (6 bases). V was pared by 0 bases and J by 5 bases, with 17 bases between. Germline V gene sequence: CDR1 SQVTM, CDR2 ANQGSEA. The CDR3 consists of 16 residues. Here the CDR3 reads CSVEDHEEGWDNEQFF. The CDR3 DNA reads as TGCAGCGTTGAAGATCACGAGGAGGGTTGGGACAATGAGCAGTTCTTC.

This clone was seen just once. This chain links TRBV19 with TRBJ2-1; possibly TRBD2 for D (6 bases). This CDR3 contains 13 residues. Germline loops: CDR1 LNHDA, CDR2 SQIVND (reference sequence). V was trimmed by 6 bases and J by 4 bases, leaving 10 bases between them. The CDR3 DNA sequence: TGTGCCAGTAGGGACGGGGGATACAATGAGCAGTTCTTC. Protein: CASRDGGYNEQFF.

The chain has TRBV13 and TRBJ2-5, with D possibly TRBD1 on 5 matching bases. Trimming removed 2 bases at V and 1 base at J, with 5 bases between. Germline V CDR1 and CDR2: PRHDT, FYEKMQ (reference sequence). This CDR3 comprises 13 residues. DNA of the CDR3: TGTGCCAGCAGCTTAAGGGGCCAAGAGACCCAGTACTTC. Translated, it gives CASSLRGQETQYF.

This chain links TRBV29-1 with TRBJ2-3; TRBD1 matches at 9 bases. Germline trimming cut 7 bases from V and 5 bases from J; bases unmatched to any gene: 4. The CDR3 runs 12 residues. Per the germline V gene, CDR1 is SQVTM and CDR2 is ANQGSEA. CDR3 protein: CSALTGGDTQYF. CDR3 in DNA: TGCAGCGCCCTGACAGGGGGAGATACGCAGTATTTT.

The CDR3 reads CASSLDRGWQPQHF. The CDR3 region has the DNA TGTGCCAGCAGCTTAGACAGGGGATGGCAGCCCCAGCATTTT. V and J are TRBV7-2 and TRBJ1-5, with 7 bases identical to TRBD1. CDR3 length: 14 amino acids. CDR1 and CDR2 (germline): SGHTA, FQGNSA. J was trimmed by 7 bases and V by 1 base; bases with no gene match: 4. The full variable domain, rest sourced from reference TRBV7-2 and TRBJ1-5, is GAGVSQSPSNKVTEKGKDVELRCDPISGHTALYWYRQSLGQGLEFLIYFQGNSAPDKSGLPSDRFSAERTGGSVSTLTIQRTQQEDSAVYLCASSLDRGWQPQHFGDGTRLSIL.

The gene calls are TRBV5-1 and TRBJ2-7, with D possibly matching TRBD2 (5 bases). This CDR3 comprises 15 residues. Per the germline V gene, CDR1 is SGHRS and CDR2 is YFSETQ. V dropped 3 bases and J dropped 0 bases, with 13 bases sitting between them. As DNA, the CDR3 is TGCGCCAGCAGCTGGGCCTTTGGGAGCTCCTACGAGCAGTACTTC. It encodes CASSWAFGSSYEQYF.

V and J are TRBV5-1 and TRBJ2-7; perhaps TRBD2 as D (6 bases). CDR1 is SGHRS and CDR2 is YFSETQ in the germline V gene. The CDR3 consists of 13 residues. Trimming cost V 3 bases and J 3 bases, with 10 bases left between them. The CDR3 nucleotides read TGCGCCAGCAGCTGGGGGGACCACTACGAGCAGTACTTC. This codes for CASSWGDHYEQYF.

This sequence joins TRBV7-2 and TRBJ2-7; TRBD1 matches at 8 bases. There are 14 residues in the CDR3. Trimming removed 5 bases from V and 5 bases from J; junction bases left unmatched: 8. Germline V gene lookup returns CDR1 SGHTA and CDR2 FQGNSA. This chain's CDR3 is CASSLGQGRNEQYF. CDR3 bases: TGTGCCAGCAGCCTCGGACAGGGTAGAAACGAGCAGTACTTC.

V is TRBV2 and J is TRBJ2-7; possibly TRBD2 for D (5 bases). In germline, CDR1 is SNHLY, CDR2 FYNNEI. V was shortened by 6 bases and J by 12 bases, with 15 bases between the two germline ends. The CDR3 totals 11 residues. CDR3 coding DNA: TGTGCCAGCAGGACGGATACTAGTATGTACTTC. Protein sequence: CASRTDTSMYF.